Sequencing of this T cell receptor beta chain was carried out in a study of T cell responses to AZD1222 COVID-19 vaccine. The study, taken as a whole, reports: White British people made up most donors, females outnumbered males, and clonal diversity was possibly underestimated.

Germline assignment: CDR1 SGHRS and CDR2 YFSETQ. The CDR3 is 14 residues long. The V end lost 3 bases, the J end lost 9 bases, and 16 bases lay between the germline ends. Notes on this clone: Its antigen is unidentified.

TCRdb's copy holds only in-frame clones and misses some; the assay was immunoSEQ multiplex PCR. The table shows 100,000 to 130,000 clones, with 87% occurring only once. The gene calls are TRBV5-1 and TRBJ2-1, with D possibly being TRBD1 or TRBD2 (6 bases each). The source was peripheral blood, collected 28 days after the second AZD1222 dose. The TCR was taken from an adult who received the AZD1222 COVID-19 vaccine. This CDR3 is CASSSGAGIGEQFF. The CDR3 nucleotides are TGCGCCAGCAGCTCAGGGGCGGGAATTGGTGAGCAGTTCTTC.